The 4 T cell receptor beta chains given below trace back to one sample, sequenced in a study of cytomegalovirus exposure and HLA in healthy donors. The data were produced by immunoSEQ multiplex PCR, yet TCRdb's version contains in-frame clones alone and is incomplete. The sample shows some 180,000 clones, about 89% of them seen only once. Sample: PBMCs. All receptors come from a man aged 25 to 40 in good health and CMV-seropositive.

The J gene is TRBJ2-3, the V gene TRBV7-7, with D possibly being TRBD1 (6 bases). The CDR3 runs to 13 residues. V was cut by 2 bases and J by 5 bases, with 8 bases left in between. Germline V gene data show CDR1 as SSHAT and CDR2 as FNYEAQ (reference sequence). The CDR3 region has the DNA TGTGCCAGCAGCTTAAGAGGGGGAGATACGCAGTATTTT. Translated, it gives CASSLRGGDTQYF.

This rearrangement joins TRBV5-1 to TRBJ2-3; 9 bases fit TRBD2. The CDR3 length is 15 residues. V was clipped by 4 bases and J by 0 bases; unmatched bases: 3. Germline V gene lookup returns CDR1 SGHRS and CDR2 YFSETQ. Here the CDR3 DNA reads TGCGCCAGCAGCAGCGGGACTAGCAGCACAGATACGCAGTATTTT. It translates to CASSSGTSSTDTQYF.

The V call is TRBV7-6, the J call TRBJ1-4; 7 bases match TRBD1. Germline lookup yields CDR1 SGHVS and CDR2 FNYEAQ. This CDR3 has 16 residues. V was pared by 2 bases and J by 0 bases, with 3 bases of the junction left unmatched. This CDR3 reads CASSLRQGATNEKLFF. CDR3 nucleotides: TGTGCCAGCAGCTTACGACAGGGAGCAACTAATGAAAAACTGTTTTTT.

This clone appeared a single time. This chain connects TRBV4-1 to TRBJ1-1; tentative D call: TRBD1 (5 bases). The CDR3 is 13 residues long. The germline V and J ends were trimmed by 0 bases and 11 bases, with 13 bases remaining between them. CDR1 MGHRA and CDR2 YSYEKL come from the germline V gene. The CDR3 reads CASSQDRGRGAFF. CDR3 nucleotides: TGCGCCAGCAGCCAAGATCGAGGGCGGGGGGCTTTCTTT.